This TCR beta chain emerged from a study of blood T cell dynamics during melanoma immunotherapy. Turning to the study itself: Metastatic melanoma patients received first-line pembrolizumab or nivolumab plus ipilimumab.

Time point reported: pre-treatment baseline. No patient had earlier systemic cancer treatment, concurrent immunosuppressants, or another active cancer. In regard to this clone: The target antigen is unknown.

Some clones are missing from TCRdb's copy, which holds only in-frame ones; the method was immunoSEQ multiplex PCR. The profile shows 13,000 or so clones, roughly 90% of them singletons. Overall study findings and caveats: Whether repertoire-driving clones were melanoma-specific could not be determined.

With 5 bases clipped from V and 2 bases from J, the junction kept 6 bases outside the gene matches. The CDR3 consists of 15 residues. CDR1 is MDHEN, CDR2 SYDVKM, per germline. This sequence joins TRBV28 and TRBJ2-5; 9 bases align to TRBD1. The material sequenced was blood, taken from a patient treated with checkpoint blockade. The sequence came from a human donor with melanoma. CDR3 amino acids: CASSPRQGEQETQYF. The DNA of the CDR3 is TGTGCCAGCAGTCCGAGACAGGGGGAGCAAGAGACCCAGTACTTC.